Listed below are T cell receptor beta chains from one sample, sequenced in a study of beta chain features in type 1 diabetes. Data came from immunoSEQ multiplex PCR; TCRdb stores just in-frame clones and leaves some out. The sample carries 150,000 or so clones, approximately 9% recorded once. The sequencing input was central memory CD4+ T cells from blood. Source of these receptors: a woman between 18 and 29 years old in good health. The CDR3 runs from the conserved cysteine through the conserved F or W. The D gene is left open where the match is weak. Where a row states a size, it is once, few, many or the class of an expanded clone; other rows omit it.

clone size	D gene	V gene	J gene	CDR3 protein	CDR3 DNA
-	-	TRBV19	TRBJ2-2	CASSMDRNTGELFF	TGTGCCAGTAGTATGGACAGGAACACCGGGGAGCTGTTTTTT
-	TRBD1	TRBV11-3	TRBJ1-4	CASSQVGGQANEKLFF	TGTGCCAGCAGCCAAGTGGGGGGACAGGCTAATGAAAAACTGTTTTTT
few	-	TRBV29-1	TRBJ2-5	CSVERGDSQETQYF	TGCAGCGTTGAAAGGGGGGACAGCCAAGAGACCCAGTACTTC
few	-	TRBV7-8	TRBJ2-7	CASSSANEQYF	TGTGCCAGCAGCTCCGCGAACGAGCAGTACTTC
-	-	TRBV29-1	TRBJ1-2	CSVEGSGDGYTF	TGCAGCGTTGAAGGGTCAGGGGATGGCTACACCTTC
many	TRBD1	TRBV27	TRBJ1-2	CASSPGQGGSGYTF	TGTGCCAGCAGCCCGGGACAGGGGGGTTCTGGCTACACCTTC
few	-	TRBV12-2	TRBJ1-1	CASRQERDRANTEAFF	TGTGCAAGTCGCCAAGAAAGGGACAGGGCGAACACTGAAGCTTTCTTT
few	TRBD2	TRBV19	TRBJ2-3	CASSQRGGIGTDTQYF	TGTGCCAGTAGTCAACGGGGGGGCATAGGCACAGATACGCAGTATTTT
-	-	TRBV6-1	TRBJ2-1	CASSELHLAYEQFF	TGTGCCAGCAGTGAACTACACTTAGCCTATGAGCAGTTCTTC
few	-	TRBV27	TRBJ1-5	CASSLRGEDQPQHF	TGTGCCAGCAGTTTACGGGGGGAGGATCAGCCCCAGCATTTT
-	-	TRBV30	TRBJ1-4	CAWSPSRFGLNEKLFF	TGTGCCTGGAGCCCTAGTAGATTCGGTTTGAATGAAAAACTGTTTTTT
few	TRBD2	TRBV25-1	TRBJ2-3	CASTTSGASTDTQYF	TGTGCCAGCACAACTAGCGGGGCTAGCACAGATACGCAGTATTTT
few	TRBD2	TRBV7-2	TRBJ2-2	CASSPGRTRGELFF	TGTGCCAGCAGCCCCGGGAGGACCCGAGGGGAGCTGTTTTTT
many	TRBD2	TRBV5-1	TRBJ2-5	CASREAGGPGETQYF	TGCGCCAGCAGGGAAGCGGGGGGGCCCGGTGAGACCCAGTACTTC
few	TRBD2	TRBV5-6	TRBJ2-5	CASSLALAGVETQYF	TGTGCCAGCAGCTTGGCCCTAGCGGGAGTAGAGACCCAGTACTTC
few	TRBD1	TRBV5-1	TRBJ2-2	CASSSGTGDGNTGELFF	TGCGCCAGCAGCTCCGGGACAGGGGATGGTAACACCGGGGAGCTGTTTTTT
few	-	TRBV11-2	TRBJ1-4	CASSGQTGPNEKLFF	TGTGCCAGCAGCGGACAGACAGGTCCCAATGAAAAACTGTTTTTT
-	TRBD2	TRBV5-1	TRBJ2-5	CASSRTSGAETQYF	TGCGCCAGCAGCCGAACTAGCGGGGCCGAGACCCAGTACTTC
few	-	TRBV11-2	TRBJ1-6	CASSAFGASSYNSPLHF	TGTGCCAGCAGCGCCTTTGGGGCCAGCTCCTATAATTCACCCCTCCACTTT
-	TRBD1	TRBV4-1	TRBJ2-1	CASSPGQGPPNEQFF	TGCGCCAGCAGCCCCGGACAGGGCCCCCCTAATGAGCAGTTCTTC
few	-	TRBV30	TRBJ1-2	CAWSHDMNYGYTF	TGTGCCTGGAGTCACGACATGAACTATGGCTACACCTTC
few	TRBD2	TRBV4-1	TRBJ2-7	CASSQGSGGTYEQYF	TGCGCCAGCAGCCAAGGTAGCGGGGGGACCTACGAGCAGTACTTC
few	-	TRBV6-5	TRBJ1-2	CASSEGWSSGYTF	TGTGCCAGCAGTGAAGGCTGGAGTAGTGGCTACACCTTC
-	-	TRBV7-6	TRBJ1-5	CASSRQTNQPQHF	TGTGCCAGCAGCCGACAGACCAATCAGCCCCAGCATTTT
many	TRBD1	TRBV11-2	TRBJ2-7	CASSSVRDSSYEQYF	TGTGCCAGCAGCTCAGTGAGGGACAGCTCCTACGAGCAGTACTTC
few	-	TRBV7-8	TRBJ1-1	CASSFTRNTEAFF	TGTGCCAGCAGCTTTACTCGAAACACTGAAGCTTTCTTT
few	TRBD1	TRBV11-1	TRBJ2-5	CASSLNGLGFRTGQETQYF	TGTGCCAGCAGCTTAAATGGTCTTGGCTTCCGGACAGGGCAAGAGACCCAGTACTTC
few	TRBD1	TRBV18	TRBJ1-3	CASSPGTGAFGNTIYF	TGTGCCAGCTCACCCGGGACAGGGGCCTTTGGAAACACCATATATTTT
-	TRBD2	TRBV7-2	TRBJ2-7	CASSLTPSGWSSYEQYF	TGTGCCAGCAGCTTAACCCCTAGCGGGTGGAGCTCCTACGAGCAGTACTTC
many	-	TRBV2	TRBJ1-5	CASSSSGGADQPQHF	TGTGCCAGCAGTTCGTCGGGGGGGGCGGATCAGCCCCAGCATTTT
-	TRBD1	TRBV7-8	TRBJ1-2	CASSRRGRGDGYTF	TGTGCCAGCAGTCGTAGGGGGCGCGGCGACGGCTACACCTTC